This T cell receptor beta chain stems from a study of blood T cells in healthy people across ages. Germline-derived CDR1 and CDR2 are SQVTM and ANQGSEA. The CDR3 has 13 residues. V lost 7 bases to trimming and J lost 8 bases; unmatched junction nucleotides: 7. Samples had at least 6 million PBMCs isolated from them. Together with a sample-barcoded 5' primer, a J-beta primer mix was included in a second PCR lasting roughly 6 to 12 cycles. TCRdb processed the 5' RACE reads anew with MiXCR; each CDR3 protein has one entry. The sample has roughly 680,000 distinct CDR3 sequences, 45% to 60% seen once. The V gene is TRBV29-1, the J gene TRBJ2-1, with 11 bases matching TRBD2. The source of this sequence is a woman at least 80 years old in good health. The sequenced sample was blood. CDR3 loop: CSAPLAGDHEQFF. CDR3 in DNA: TGCAGCGCACCACTAGCGGGAGACCATGAGCAGTTCTTC.